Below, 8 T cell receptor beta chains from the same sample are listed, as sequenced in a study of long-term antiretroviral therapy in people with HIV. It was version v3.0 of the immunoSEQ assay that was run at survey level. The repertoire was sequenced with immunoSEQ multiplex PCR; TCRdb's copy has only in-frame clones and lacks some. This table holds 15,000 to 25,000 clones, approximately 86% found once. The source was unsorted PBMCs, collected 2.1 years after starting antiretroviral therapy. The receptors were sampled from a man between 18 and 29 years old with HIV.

The CDR3 region is CSVDEVGKGQYF. In DNA form, the CDR3 reads TGCAGCGTGGACGAGGTCGGGAAAGGGCAGTACTTC. V usage is TRBV29-1 and J usage is TRBJ2-7, with D perhaps TRBD2 (5 bases). The CDR3 covers 12 residues. The V end lost 6 bases, the J end lost 9 bases, and 18 bases lay between the germline ends. Germline loops: CDR1 SQVTM, CDR2 ANQGSEA.

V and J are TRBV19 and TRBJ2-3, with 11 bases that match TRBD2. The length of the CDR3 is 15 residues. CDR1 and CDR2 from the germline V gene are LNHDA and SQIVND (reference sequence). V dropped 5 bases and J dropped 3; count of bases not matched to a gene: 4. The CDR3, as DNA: TGTGCCAGTAGTCTACTAGCGGGGGTAACAGATACGCAGTATTTT. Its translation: CASSLLAGVTDTQYF.

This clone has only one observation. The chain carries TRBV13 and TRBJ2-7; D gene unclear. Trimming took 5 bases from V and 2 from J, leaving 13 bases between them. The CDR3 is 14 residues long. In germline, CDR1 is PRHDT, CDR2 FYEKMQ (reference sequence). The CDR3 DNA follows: TGTGCCAGCAGCACCTGGACCGGTACCTACGAGCAGTACTTC. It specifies CASSTWTGTYEQYF.

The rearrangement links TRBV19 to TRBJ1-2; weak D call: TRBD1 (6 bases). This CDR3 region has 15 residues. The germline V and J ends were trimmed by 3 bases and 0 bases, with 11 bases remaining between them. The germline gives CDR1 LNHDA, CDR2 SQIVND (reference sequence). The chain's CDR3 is CASSIRNRANYGYTF. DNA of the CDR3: TGTGCCAGTAGTATTAGAAACAGGGCTAACTATGGCTACACCTTC.

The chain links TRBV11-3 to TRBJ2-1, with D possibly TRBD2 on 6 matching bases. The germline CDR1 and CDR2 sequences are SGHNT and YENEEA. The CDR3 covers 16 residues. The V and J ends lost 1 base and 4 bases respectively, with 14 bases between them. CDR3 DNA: TGTGCCAGCAGCTTAGCCGGGACGGGGGAGTACAATGAGCAGTTCTTC. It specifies CASSLAGTGEYNEQFF.

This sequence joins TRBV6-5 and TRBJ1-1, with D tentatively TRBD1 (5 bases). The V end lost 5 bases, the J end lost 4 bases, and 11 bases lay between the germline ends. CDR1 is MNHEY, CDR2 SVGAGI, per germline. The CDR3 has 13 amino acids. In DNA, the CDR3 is TGTGCCAGCAGTCGAGGGGCTACCACTGAAGCTTTCTTT. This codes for CASSRGATTEAFF.

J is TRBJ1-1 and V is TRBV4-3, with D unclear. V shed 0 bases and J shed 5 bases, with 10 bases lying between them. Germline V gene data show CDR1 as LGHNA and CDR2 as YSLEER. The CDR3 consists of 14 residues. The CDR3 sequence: CASSQDPRRTEAFF. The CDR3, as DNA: TGCGCCAGCAGCCAAGACCCCAGGAGAACTGAAGCTTTCTTT.

This CDR3 reads CASSLGGHGAFF. The CDR3 DNA sequence: TGTGCCAGCAGCTTAGGCGGACATGGAGCTTTCTTT. This rearrangement joins TRBV5-6 to TRBJ1-1; tentatively, D is TRBD1 (5 bases). The germline CDR1 and CDR2 sequences are SGHDT and YYEEEE. The CDR3 length is 12 residues. Trimming shortened V by 2 bases and J by 10 bases, and 12 bases separated the two germline ends.